The 19 T cell receptor beta chains in this list originate from one sample, sequenced in a study of cytomegalovirus exposure and HLA in healthy donors. 60 Vbeta and 13 Jbeta primers were used in PCR. The protocol was immunoSEQ multiplex PCR, while the TCRdb copy is restricted to in-frame clones and leaves out a portion. The sample contains 100,000 to 150,000 clones, 15% to 20% of which appear only once. Sequenced sample: PBMCs. The origin of the receptors is a female donor in good health and CMV-seropositive.

V is TRBV6-5 and J is TRBJ2-7; 10 bases align to TRBD2. This CDR3 is 13 amino acids long. J was trimmed by 4 bases and V by 11 bases; bases with no gene match: 8. Germline CDR1 reads MNHEY; CDR2 reads SVGAGI. This CDR3 reads CASLGLAPYEQYF. CDR3 nucleotide sequence: TGTGCCTCCCTGGGACTAGCGCCGTACGAGCAGTACTTC.

This rearrangement joins TRBV6-6 to TRBJ2-5; no firm D call. Germline CDR1 is MNHNY and CDR2 is SVGAGI (reference sequence). The CDR3 length is 12 residues. Trimming took off 8 bases at V and 5 bases at J, with 12 bases between the two ends. CDR3 protein: CASSISGETQYF. CDR3 nucleotide sequence: TGTGCCAGCTCGATCTCCGGGGAGACCCAGTACTTC.

This clone occurred a few times. The chain recombines TRBV30 with TRBJ1-2; 11 bases map to TRBD1. CDR1 is GTSNPN, CDR2 SVGIG, per germline (reference sequence). CDR3 length: 13 residues. The ends lost 5 bases at V and 7 bases at J; junction bases unmatched: 6. CDR3 amino acids: CAWATGTGGGYTF. The CDR3 DNA reads as TGTGCCTGGGCTACCGGGACAGGGGGTGGCTACACCTTC.

The sample holds a few counts of this clone. V and J are TRBV2 and TRBJ1-2, with D maybe TRBD1 (6 bases). V gave up 3 bases and J gave up 8 bases, with 10 bases separating them. This CDR3 region has 12 residues. Germline values: CDR1 SNHLY, CDR2 FYNNEI. This CDR3 is CASSDRGWGYTF. The CDR3 coding sequence is TGTGCCAGCAGTGACAGGGGTTGGGGCTACACCTTC.

The genes are TRBV11-2 and TRBJ1-4; possible D gene TRBD1, 6 bases. With 2 bases removed from V and 1 base from J, the gap between germline ends came to 14 bases. Germline lookup yields CDR1 SGHAT and CDR2 FQNNGV. CDR3 length: 17 amino acids. The CDR3 spells CASSLSRGRGTNEKLFF. CDR3 nucleotides: TGTGCCAGCAGCTTAAGCAGGGGCCGAGGAACTAATGAAAAACTGTTTTTT.

This clone was seen a few times. The gene calls are TRBV28 and TRBJ1-4; 8 bases are shared with TRBD1. This CDR3 is built from 15 residues. The V and J ends lost 7 bases and 3 bases, in that order; junction bases with no gene match: 7. Germline V gene sequence: CDR1 MDHEN, CDR2 SYDVKM. This CDR3 reads CASNKGQGANEKLFF. In nucleotides, the CDR3 is TGTGCCAGCAACAAAGGACAGGGAGCTAATGAAAAACTGTTTTTT.

This clone was seen more than once but under ten times. The rearrangement links TRBV9 to TRBJ2-2; 8 positions match TRBD2. The germline V gene encodes CDR1 SGDLS and CDR2 YYNGEE. With V trimmed by 3 bases and J by 3 bases, 22 bases remained unmatched. This CDR3 is built from 21 residues. Written as DNA, the CDR3 is TGTGCCAGCAGCGCTCTGCCCTCTGGAAAGTTAGCGGGAATTTACACCGGGGAGCTGTTTTTT. This gives the protein CASSALPSGKLAGIYTGELFF.

This clone has only a few counts. This rearrangement joins TRBV30 to TRBJ2-6, with D unresolved. The CDR3 covers 15 residues. V was trimmed by 0 bases and J by 1 base, leaving 7 bases between them. CDR1 is GTSNPN and CDR2 is SVGIG in the germline V gene (reference sequence). The CDR3: CAWSVDGSGANVLTF. The CDR3 bases are TGTGCCTGGAGTGTCGACGGGTCTGGGGCCAACGTCCTGACTTTC.

This clone was counted between two and nine times. The chain links TRBV4-3 to TRBJ2-6; D is possibly TRBD1 (5 bases). The V end was cut by 1 base, the J end by 0 bases, with 10 bases between. The CDR3 is 17 residues long. Germline CDR1 is LGHNA and CDR2 is YSLEER. CDR3 in DNA: TGCGCCAGCAGCCAAGGTCCAGGGTCCTCTGGGGCCAACGTCCTGACTTTC. Translated: CASSQGPGSSGANVLTF.

Remarks on this clone: Other nucleotide sequences in the sample specify the same CDR3. The chain joins TRBV4-3 to TRBJ2-5; 9 positions match TRBD2. V was pared by 1 base and J by 2 bases, with 5 bases of the junction left unmatched. Germline loops: CDR1 LGHNA, CDR2 YSLEER. The CDR3 totals 16 residues. The CDR3 loop reads CASSQVRGGLQETQYF. DNA of the CDR3: TGCGCCAGCAGCCAAGTGCGGGGGGGCTTACAAGAGACCCAGTACTTC.

The gene calls are TRBV5-4 and TRBJ2-3; D not certain. This CDR3 is built from 15 residues. Trimming removed 0 bases from V and 4 bases from J, with 12 bases in between. Germline lookup yields CDR1 SGHNT and CDR2 YYREEE (reference sequence). The CDR3 nucleotides read TGTGCCAGCAGCTTGGTGTTACCGGGTTCAGATACGCAGTATTTT. Translating it yields CASSLVLPGSDTQYF.

Concerning this clone: The identical CDR3 is also encoded by other nucleotide sequences in the sample. This chain joins TRBV28 and TRBJ1-5, with D maybe TRBD1 (5 bases). CDR1 and CDR2 (germline): MDHEN, SYDVKM. The CDR3 length is 17 residues. V lost 4 bases and J 0 bases, leaving 16 bases between the germline ends. CDR3 amino acids: CASSSPPGGVSNQPQHF. In DNA form, the CDR3 reads TGTGCCAGCAGTTCACCGCCCGGGGGGGTTAGCAATCAGCCCCAGCATTTT.

In this sample, this clone turned up a few times. The chain links TRBV7-8 to TRBJ2-7, with TRBD1 as a possible D gene (5 bases). The CDR3 consists of 13 residues. CDR1 and CDR2 from the germline V gene are SGHVS and FQNEAQ. The V gene lost 1 base and the J gene lost 3 bases, with 7 bases spanning the gap. The CDR3 DNA is TGTGCCAGCAGCTTAGGACAGCGCTACGAGCAGTACTTC. Protein product: CASSLGQRYEQYF.

The J gene is TRBJ1-2, the V gene TRBV4-1; D is ambiguous. The V gene's germline CDR1 is MGHRA and CDR2 YSYEKL. CDR3 length equals 16 residues. The V end was cut by 0 bases, the J end by 0 bases, with 11 bases between. The CDR3 region has the DNA TGCGCCAGCAGCCAAGATAACCCTATAGCTAACTATGGCTACACCTTC. Translating it yields CASSQDNPIANYGYTF.

The rearrangement uses TRBV28 and TRBJ2-7, with 7 bases aligning to TRBD1. V lost 6 bases and J lost 2; bases outside the gene matches: 4. Germline V gene lookup returns CDR1 MDHEN and CDR2 SYDVKM. The CDR3 has 13 residues. The DNA of the CDR3 is TGTGCCAGCAGACAGGACAGGCCCTACGAGCAGTACTTC. Translating gives CASRQDRPYEQYF.

This clone was counted only a few times. This chain joins TRBV28 and TRBJ1-6; 10 bases map to TRBD1. The CDR3 extends over 19 amino acids. J gave up 0 bases and V 5 bases, and 10 bases lay outside the gene matches. From germline, CDR1 is MDHEN and CDR2 SYDVKM. This chain's CDR3 is CASSEGDRGSSSYNSPLHF. In DNA form, the CDR3 reads TGTGCCAGCAGTGAAGGGGACAGGGGATCGAGCTCCTATAATTCACCCCTCCACTTT.

The table lists this clone with a few counts. J is TRBJ1-2 and V is TRBV6-5; D is perhaps TRBD1 (5 bases). Germline V gene lookup returns CDR1 MNHEY and CDR2 SVGAGI. This CDR3 region has 13 residues. V lost 6 bases, J lost 5 bases, and 13 bases lay in between. CDR3 DNA sequence: TGTGCCAGCAGCAAAGACAGTGGGTATGGCTACACCTTC. Amino acids: CASSKDSGYGYTF.

The chain uses TRBV6-5 and TRBJ1-3; D is ambiguous. This CDR3 has 13 amino acids. Trimming shortened V by 2 bases and J by 8 bases, and 10 bases separated the two germline ends. Germline lookup yields CDR1 MNHEY and CDR2 SVGAGI. The CDR3: CASSYRSGDTIYF. DNA of the CDR3: TGTGCCAGCAGTTACAGGTCCGGAGACACCATATATTTT.

This clone has only a few counts. This chain links TRBV29-1 with TRBJ2-7; 7 bases agree with TRBD2. The CDR3 spans 13 residues. Unmatched junction bases numbered 6, after V lost 4 bases and J lost 3 bases. Germline V gene data show CDR1 as SQVTM and CDR2 as ANQGSEA. Here the CDR3 reads CSVVETSIYEQYF. CDR3 sequence (DNA): TGCAGCGTTGTTGAGACTAGCATCTACGAGCAGTACTTC.